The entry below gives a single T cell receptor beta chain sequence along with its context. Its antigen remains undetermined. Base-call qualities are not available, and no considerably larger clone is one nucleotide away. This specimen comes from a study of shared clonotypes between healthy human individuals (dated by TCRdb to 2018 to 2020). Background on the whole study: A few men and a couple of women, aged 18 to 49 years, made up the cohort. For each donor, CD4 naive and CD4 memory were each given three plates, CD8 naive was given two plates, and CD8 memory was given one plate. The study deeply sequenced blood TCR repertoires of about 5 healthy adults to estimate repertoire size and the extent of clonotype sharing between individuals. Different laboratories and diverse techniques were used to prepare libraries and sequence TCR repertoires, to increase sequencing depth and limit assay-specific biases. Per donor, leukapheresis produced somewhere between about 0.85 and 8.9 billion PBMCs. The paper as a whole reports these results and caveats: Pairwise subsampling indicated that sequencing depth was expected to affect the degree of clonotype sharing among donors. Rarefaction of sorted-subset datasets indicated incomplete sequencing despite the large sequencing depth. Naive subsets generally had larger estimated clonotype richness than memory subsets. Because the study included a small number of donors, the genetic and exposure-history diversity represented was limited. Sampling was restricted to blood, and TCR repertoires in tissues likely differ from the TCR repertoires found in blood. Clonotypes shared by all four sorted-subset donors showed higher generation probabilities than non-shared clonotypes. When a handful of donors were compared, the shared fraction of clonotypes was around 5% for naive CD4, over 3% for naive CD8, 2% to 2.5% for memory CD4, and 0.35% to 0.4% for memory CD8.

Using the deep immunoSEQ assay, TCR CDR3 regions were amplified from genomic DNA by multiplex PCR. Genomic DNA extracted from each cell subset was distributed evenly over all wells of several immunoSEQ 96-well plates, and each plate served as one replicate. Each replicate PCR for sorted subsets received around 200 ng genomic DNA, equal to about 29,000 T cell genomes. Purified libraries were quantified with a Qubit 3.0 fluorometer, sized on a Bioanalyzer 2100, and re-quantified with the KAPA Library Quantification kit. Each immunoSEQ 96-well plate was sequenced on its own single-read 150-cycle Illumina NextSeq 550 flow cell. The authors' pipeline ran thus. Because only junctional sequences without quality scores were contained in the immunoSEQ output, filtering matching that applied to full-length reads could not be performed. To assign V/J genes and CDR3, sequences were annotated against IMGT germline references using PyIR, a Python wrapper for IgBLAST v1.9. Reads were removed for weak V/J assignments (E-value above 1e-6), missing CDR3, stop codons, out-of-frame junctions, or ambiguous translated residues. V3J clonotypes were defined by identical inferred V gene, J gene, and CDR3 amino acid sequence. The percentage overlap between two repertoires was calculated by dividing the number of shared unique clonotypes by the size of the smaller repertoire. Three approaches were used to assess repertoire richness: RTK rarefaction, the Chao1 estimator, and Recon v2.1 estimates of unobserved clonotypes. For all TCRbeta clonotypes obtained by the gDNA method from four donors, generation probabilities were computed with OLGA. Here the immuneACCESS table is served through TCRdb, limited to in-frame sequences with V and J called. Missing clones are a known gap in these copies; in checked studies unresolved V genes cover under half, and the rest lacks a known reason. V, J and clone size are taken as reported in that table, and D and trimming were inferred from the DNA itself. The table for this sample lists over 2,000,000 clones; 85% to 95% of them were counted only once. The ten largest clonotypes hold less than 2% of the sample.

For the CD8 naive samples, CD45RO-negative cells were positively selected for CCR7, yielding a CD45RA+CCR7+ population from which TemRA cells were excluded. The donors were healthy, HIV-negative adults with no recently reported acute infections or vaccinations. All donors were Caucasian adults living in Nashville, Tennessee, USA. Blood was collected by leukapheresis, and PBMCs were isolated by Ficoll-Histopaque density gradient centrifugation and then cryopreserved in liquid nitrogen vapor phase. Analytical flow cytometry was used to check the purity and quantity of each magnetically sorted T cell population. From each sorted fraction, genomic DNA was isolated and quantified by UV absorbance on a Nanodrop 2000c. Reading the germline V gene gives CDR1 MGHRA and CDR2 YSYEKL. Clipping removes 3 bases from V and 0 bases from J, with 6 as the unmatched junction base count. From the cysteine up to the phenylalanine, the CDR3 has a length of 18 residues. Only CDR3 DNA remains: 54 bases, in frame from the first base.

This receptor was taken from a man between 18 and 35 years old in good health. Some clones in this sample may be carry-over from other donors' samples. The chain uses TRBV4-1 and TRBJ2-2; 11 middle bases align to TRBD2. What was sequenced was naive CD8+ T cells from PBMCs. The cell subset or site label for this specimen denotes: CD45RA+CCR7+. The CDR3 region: CASSHAGLADANTGELFF. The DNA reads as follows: TGCGCCAGCAGCCACGCGGGACTAGCGGACGCGAACACCGGGGAGCTGTTTTTT.